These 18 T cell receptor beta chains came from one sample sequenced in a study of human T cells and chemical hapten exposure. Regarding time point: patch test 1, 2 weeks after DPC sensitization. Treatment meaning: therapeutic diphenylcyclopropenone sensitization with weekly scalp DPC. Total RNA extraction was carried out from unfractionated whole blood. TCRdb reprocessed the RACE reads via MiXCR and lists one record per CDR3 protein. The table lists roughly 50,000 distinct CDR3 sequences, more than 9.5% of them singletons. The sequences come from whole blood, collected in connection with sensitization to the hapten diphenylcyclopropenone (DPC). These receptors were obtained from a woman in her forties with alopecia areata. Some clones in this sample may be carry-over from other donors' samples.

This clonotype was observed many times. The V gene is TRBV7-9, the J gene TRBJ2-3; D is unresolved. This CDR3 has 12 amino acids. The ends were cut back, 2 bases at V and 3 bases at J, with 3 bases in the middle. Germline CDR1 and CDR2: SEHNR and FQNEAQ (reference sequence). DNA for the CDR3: TGTGCCAGCAGCTTACGTACAGATACGCAGTATTTT. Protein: CASSLRTDTQYF.

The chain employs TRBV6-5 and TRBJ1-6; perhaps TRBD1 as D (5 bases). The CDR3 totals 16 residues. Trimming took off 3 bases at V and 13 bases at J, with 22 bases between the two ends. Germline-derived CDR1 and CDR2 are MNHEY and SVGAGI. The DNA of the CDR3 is TGTGCCAGCAGTTATTCGTCCGGGACTACACCGCGCCCCCTCCACTTT. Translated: CASSYSSGTTPRPLHF.

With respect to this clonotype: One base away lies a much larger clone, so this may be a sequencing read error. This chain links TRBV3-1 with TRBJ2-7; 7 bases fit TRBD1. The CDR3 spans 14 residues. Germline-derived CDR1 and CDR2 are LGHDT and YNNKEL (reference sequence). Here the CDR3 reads CSSSQEGQTYEQYF. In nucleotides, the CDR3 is TGTTCCAGCAGCCAAGAGGGACAGACCTACGAGCAGTACTTC.

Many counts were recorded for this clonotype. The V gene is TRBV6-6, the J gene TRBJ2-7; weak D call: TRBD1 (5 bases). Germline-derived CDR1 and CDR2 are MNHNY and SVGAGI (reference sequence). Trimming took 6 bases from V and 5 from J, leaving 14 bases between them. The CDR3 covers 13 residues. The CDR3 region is CASRPPGFDEQYF. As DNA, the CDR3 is TGTGCCAGCAGACCACCAGGGTTCGACGAGCAGTACTTC.

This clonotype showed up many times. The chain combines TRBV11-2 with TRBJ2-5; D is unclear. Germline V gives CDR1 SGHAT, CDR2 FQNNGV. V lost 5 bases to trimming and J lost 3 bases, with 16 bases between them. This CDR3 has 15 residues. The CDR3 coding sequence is TGTGCCAGCAGCCCATCCCCAGACTGGGAAGAGACCCAGTACTTC. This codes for CASSPSPDWEETQYF. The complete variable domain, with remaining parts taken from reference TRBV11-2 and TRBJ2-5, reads EAGVAQSPRYKIIEKRQSVAFWCNPISGHATLYWYQQILGQGPKLLIQFQNNGVVDDSQLPKDRFSAERLKGVDSTLKIQPAKLEDSAVYLCASSPSPDWEETQYFGPGTRLLVL.

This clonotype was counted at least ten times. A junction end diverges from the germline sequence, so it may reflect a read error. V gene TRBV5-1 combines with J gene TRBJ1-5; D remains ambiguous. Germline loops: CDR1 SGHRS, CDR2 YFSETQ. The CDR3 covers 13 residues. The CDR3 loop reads CASSLDGNQPQHF. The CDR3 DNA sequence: TGTGCCAGCAGCTTGGACGGGAATCAGCCCCAGCATTTT.

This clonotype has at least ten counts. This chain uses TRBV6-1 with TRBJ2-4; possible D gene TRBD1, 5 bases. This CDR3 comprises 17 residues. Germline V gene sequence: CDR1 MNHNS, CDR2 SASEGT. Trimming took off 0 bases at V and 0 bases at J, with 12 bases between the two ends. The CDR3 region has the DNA TGTGCCAGCAGTGAAGCGCAAGGGGCTGGAGCCAAAAACATTCAGTACTTC. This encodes CASSEAQGAGAKNIQYF.

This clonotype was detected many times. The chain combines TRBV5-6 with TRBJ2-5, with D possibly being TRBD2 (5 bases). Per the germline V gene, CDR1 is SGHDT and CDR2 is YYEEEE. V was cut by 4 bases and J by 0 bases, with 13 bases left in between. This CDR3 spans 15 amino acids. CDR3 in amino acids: CASSRREFHQETQYF. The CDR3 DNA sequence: TGTGCCAGCAGCCGCCGGGAATTTCACCAAGAGACCCAGTACTTC.

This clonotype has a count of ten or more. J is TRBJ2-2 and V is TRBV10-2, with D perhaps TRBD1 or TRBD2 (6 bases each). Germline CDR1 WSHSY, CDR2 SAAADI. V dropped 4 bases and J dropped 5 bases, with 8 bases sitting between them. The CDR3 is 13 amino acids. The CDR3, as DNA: TGCGCCAGCAGTGTAGGGGGGACCGGGGAGCTGTTTTTT. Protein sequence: CASSVGGTGELFF.

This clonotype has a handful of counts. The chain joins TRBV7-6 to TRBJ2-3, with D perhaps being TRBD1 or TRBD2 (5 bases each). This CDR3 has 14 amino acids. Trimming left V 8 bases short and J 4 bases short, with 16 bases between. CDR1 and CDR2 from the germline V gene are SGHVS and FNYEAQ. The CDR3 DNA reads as TGTGCCAGCGCCCGGGACCACCGAGCAGATACGCAGTATTTT. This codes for CASARDHRADTQYF.

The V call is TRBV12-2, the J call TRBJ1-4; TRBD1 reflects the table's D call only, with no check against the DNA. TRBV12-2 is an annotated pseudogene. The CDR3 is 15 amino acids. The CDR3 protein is CASHCPDRGDEKLFF. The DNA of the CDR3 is TGTGCAAGTCACTGCCCGGACAGGGGAGATGAAAAACTGTTTTTT.

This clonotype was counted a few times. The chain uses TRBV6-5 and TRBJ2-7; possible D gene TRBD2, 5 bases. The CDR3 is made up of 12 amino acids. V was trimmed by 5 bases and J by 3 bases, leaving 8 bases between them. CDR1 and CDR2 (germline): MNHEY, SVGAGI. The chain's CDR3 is CASSATSYEQYF. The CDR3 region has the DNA TGTGCCAGCAGTGCCACTAGCTACGAGCAGTACTTC.

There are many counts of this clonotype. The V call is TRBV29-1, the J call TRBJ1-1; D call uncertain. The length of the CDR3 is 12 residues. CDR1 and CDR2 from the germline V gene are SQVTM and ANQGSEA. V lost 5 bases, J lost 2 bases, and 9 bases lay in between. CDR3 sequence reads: CSVFPLNTEAFF. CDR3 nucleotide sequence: TGCAGCGTTTTCCCTTTAAACACTGAAGCTTTCTTT. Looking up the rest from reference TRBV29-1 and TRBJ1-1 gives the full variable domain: SAVISQKPSRDICQRGTSLTIQCQVDSQVTMMFWYRQQPGQSLTLIATANQGSEATYESGFVIDKFPISRPNLTFSTLTVSNMSPEDSSIYLCSVFPLNTEAFFGQGTRLTVV.

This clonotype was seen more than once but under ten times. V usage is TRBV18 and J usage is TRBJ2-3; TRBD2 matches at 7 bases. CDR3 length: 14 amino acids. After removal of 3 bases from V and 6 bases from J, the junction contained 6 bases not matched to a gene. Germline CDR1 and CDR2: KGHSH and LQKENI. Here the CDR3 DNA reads TGTGCCAGCTCACCCCGACTAGCTTGGGATACGCAGTATTTT. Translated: CASSPRLAWDTQYF.

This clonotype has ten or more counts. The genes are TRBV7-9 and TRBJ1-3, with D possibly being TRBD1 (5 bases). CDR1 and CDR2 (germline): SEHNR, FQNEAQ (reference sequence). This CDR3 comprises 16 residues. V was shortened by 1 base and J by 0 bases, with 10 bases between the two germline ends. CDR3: CASSLDRGSSGNTIYF. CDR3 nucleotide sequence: TGTGCCAGCAGCTTAGATCGGGGGTCCTCTGGAAACACCATATATTTT.

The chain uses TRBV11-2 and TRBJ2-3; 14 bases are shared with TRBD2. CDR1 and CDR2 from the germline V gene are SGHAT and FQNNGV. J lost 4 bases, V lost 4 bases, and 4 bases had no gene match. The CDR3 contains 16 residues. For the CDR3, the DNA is TGTGCCAGCAGCTACAGACTAGCGGGAGGGCCAGATACGCAGTATTTT. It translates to CASSYRLAGGPDTQYF. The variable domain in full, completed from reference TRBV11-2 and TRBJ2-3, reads EAGVAQSPRYKIIEKRQSVAFWCNPISGHATLYWYQQILGQGPKLLIQFQNNGVVDDSQLPKDRFSAERLKGVDSTLKIQPAKLEDSAVYLCASSYRLAGGPDTQYFGPGTRLTVL.

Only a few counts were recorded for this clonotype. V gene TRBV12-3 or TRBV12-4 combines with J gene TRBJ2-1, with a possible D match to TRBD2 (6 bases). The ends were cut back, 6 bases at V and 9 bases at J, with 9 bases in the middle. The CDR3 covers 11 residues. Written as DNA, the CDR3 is TGTGCCAGCAGAAGGGAGGTTGAGCAGTTCTTC. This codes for CASRREVEQFF.

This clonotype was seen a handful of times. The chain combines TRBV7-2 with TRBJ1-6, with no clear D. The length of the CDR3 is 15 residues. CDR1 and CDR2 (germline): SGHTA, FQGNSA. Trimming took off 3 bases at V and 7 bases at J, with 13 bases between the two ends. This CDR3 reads CASSFSGLVNSPLHF. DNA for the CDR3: TGTGCCAGCAGCTTCTCGGGTCTGGTGAATTCACCCCTCCACTTT.